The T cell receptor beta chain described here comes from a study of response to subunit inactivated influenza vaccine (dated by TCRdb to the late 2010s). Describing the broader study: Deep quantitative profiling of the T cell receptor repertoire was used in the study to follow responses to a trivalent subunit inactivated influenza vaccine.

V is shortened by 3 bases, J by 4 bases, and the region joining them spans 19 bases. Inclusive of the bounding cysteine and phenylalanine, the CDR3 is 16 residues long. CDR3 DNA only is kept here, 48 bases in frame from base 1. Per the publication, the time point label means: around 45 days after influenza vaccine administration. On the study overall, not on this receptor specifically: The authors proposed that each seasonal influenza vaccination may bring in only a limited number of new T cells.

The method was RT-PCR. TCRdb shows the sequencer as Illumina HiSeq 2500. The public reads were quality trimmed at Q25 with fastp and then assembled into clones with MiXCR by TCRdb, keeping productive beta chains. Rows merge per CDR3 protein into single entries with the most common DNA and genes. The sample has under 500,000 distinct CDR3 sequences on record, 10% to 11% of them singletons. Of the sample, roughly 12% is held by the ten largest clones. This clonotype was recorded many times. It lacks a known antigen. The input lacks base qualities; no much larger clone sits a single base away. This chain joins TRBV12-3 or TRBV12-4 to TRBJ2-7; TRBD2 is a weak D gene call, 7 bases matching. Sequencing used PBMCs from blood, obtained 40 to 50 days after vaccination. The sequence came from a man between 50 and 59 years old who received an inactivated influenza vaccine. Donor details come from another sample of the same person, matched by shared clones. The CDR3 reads CASSFGGWGGLYEQYF. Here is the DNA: TGTGCCAGCAGTTTTGGGGGTTGGGGGGGCCTATACGAGCAGTACTTC.